This T cell receptor (beta chain) comes out of a study of blood T cell repertoires in COVID-19. At the level of the study: PBMCs, B-cell-depleted T cells, or T cells were the source of the cDNA or gDNA that made up the material.

V was trimmed by 7 bases and J by 0 bases, leaving 10 bases between them. Germline V gene sequence: CDR1 MNHEY, CDR2 SVGAGI. This CDR3 has 13 amino acids. The method was immunoSEQ multiplex PCR; TCRdb's version includes in-frame clones alone and lacks a portion of them. This sample has under 250,000 clones, with more than 70% found just once. What was sequenced was peripheral blood. This TCR was recovered from a woman aged 55-69 years with acute or convalescent COVID-19. The chain recombines TRBV6-5 with TRBJ2-7, with D uncertain. CDR3 nucleotides: TGTGCCAGCACAGCGCGAAGCTCCTACGAGCAGTACTTC. Encoded protein: CASTARSSYEQYF.